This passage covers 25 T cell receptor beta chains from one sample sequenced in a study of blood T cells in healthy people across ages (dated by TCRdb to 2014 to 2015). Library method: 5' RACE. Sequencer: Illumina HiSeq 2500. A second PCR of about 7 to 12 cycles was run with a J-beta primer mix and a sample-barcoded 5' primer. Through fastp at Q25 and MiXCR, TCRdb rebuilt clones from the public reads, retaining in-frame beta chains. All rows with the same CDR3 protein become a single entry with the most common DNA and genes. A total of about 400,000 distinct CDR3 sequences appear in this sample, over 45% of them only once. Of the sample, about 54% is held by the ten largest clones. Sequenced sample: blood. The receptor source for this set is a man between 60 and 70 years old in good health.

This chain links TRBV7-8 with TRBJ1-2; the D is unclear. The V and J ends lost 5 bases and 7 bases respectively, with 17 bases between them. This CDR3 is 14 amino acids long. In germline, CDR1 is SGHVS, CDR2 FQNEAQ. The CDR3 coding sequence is TGTGCCAGCAGCCACGGGCAGCGTAGCGGTGGCTACACCTTC. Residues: CASSHGQRSGGYTF.

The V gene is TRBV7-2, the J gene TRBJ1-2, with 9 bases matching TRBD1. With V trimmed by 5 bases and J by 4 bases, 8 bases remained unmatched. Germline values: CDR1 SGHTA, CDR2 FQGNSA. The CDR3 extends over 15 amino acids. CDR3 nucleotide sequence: TGTGCCAGCAGCGAGAGGACAGGGGTGGTCTATGGCTACACCTTC. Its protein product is CASSERTGVVYGYTF.

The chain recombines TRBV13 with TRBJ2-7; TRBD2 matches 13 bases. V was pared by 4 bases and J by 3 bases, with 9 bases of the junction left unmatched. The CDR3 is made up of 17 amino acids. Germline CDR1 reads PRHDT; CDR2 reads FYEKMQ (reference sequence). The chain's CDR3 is CASSSTRLAGGLYEQYF. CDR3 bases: TGTGCCAGCAGCTCCACCCGACTAGCGGGAGGACTCTACGAGCAGTACTTC.

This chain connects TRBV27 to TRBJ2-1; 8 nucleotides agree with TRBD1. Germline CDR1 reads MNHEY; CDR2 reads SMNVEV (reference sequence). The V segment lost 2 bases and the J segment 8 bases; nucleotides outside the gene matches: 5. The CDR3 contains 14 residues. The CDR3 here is CASSLRQGADEQFF. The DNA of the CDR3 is TGTGCCAGCAGTTTACGGCAGGGGGCCGATGAGCAGTTCTTC.

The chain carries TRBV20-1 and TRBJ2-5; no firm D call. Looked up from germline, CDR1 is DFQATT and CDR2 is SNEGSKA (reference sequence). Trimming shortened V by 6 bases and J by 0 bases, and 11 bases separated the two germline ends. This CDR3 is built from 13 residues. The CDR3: CSAHVLHQETQYF. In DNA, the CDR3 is TGCAGTGCCCATGTCCTGCACCAAGAGACCCAGTACTTC.

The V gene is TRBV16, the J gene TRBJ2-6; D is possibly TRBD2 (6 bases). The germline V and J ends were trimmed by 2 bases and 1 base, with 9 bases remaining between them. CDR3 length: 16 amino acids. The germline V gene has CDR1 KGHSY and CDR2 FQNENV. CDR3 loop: CASSQNRGSGANVLTF. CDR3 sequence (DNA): TGTGCCAGCAGCCAAAATCGGGGGTCTGGGGCCAACGTCCTGACTTTC.

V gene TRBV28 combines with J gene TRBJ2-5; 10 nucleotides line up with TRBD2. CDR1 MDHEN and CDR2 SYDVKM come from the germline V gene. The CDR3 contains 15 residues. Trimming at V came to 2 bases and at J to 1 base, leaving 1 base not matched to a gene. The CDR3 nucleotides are TGTGCCAGCAGTTTAGCTAGCGGGAGCCAAGAGACCCAGTACTTC. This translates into CASSLASGSQETQYF.

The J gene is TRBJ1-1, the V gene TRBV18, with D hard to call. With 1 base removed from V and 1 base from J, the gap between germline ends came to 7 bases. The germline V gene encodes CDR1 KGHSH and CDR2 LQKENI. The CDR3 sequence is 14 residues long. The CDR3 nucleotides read TGTGCCAGCTCACCACGGCGGGGGAACACTGAAGCTTTCTTT. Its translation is CASSPRRGNTEAFF.

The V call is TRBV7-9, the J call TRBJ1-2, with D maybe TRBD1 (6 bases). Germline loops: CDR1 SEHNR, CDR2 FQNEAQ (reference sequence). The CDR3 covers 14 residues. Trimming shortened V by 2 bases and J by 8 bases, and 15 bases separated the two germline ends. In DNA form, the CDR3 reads TGTGCCAGCAGCTTACAGGGGATCGCGTTGGGCTACACCTTC. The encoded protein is CASSLQGIALGYTF.

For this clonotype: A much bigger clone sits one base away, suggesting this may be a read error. CDR3 region: CASSFNDGLALALF. The CDR3 DNA reads TGTGCCAGCAGCTTCAACGACGGATTGGCTCTGGCTTTATTT. The rearrangement links TRBV7-9 to TRBJ1-1; D is unclear. Germline CDR1 is SEHNR and CDR2 is FQNEAQ (reference sequence). The length of the CDR3 is 14 residues.

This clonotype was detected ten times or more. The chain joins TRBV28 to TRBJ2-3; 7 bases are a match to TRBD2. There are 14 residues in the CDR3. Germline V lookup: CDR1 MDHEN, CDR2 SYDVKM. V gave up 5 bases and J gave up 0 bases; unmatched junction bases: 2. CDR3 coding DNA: TGTGCCAGCAGTCCCGGGGGGAGCACAGATACGCAGTATTTT. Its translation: CASSPGGSTDTQYF.

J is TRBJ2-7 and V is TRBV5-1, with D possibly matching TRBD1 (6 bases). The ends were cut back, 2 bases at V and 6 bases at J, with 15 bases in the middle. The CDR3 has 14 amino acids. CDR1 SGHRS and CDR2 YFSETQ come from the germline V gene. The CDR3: CASSFRDTIGEQYF. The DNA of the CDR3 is TGCGCCAGCAGCTTCCGGGACACCATTGGCGAGCAGTACTTC.

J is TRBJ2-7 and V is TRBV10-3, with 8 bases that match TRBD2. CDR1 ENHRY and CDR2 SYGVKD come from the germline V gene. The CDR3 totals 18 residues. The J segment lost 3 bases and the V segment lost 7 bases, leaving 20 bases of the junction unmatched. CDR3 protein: CAITNGRASEGGLYEQYF. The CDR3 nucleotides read TGTGCCATCACAAACGGGAGGGCCTCGGAGGGGGGGCTCTACGAGCAGTACTTC.

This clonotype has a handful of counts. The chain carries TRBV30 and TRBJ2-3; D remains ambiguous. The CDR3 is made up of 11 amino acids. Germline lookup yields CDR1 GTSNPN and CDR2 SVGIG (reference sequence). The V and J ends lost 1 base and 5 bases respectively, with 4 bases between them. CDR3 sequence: CAWSGGDTQYF. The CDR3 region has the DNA TGTGCCTGGAGTGGTGGAGATACGCAGTATTTT.

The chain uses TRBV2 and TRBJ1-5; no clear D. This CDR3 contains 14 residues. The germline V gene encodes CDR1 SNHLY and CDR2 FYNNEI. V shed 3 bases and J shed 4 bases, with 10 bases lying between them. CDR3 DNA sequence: TGTGCCAGCAGTGATACGACCTTGAATCAGCCCCAGCATTTT. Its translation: CASSDTTLNQPQHF.

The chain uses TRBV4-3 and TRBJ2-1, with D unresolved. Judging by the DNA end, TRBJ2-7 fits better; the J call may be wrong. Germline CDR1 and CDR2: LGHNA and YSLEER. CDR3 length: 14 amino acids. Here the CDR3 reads CASSQLQSYNEQYF. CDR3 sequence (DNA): TGCGCCAGCAGCCAATTACAGTCCTACAATGAGCAGTACTTC.

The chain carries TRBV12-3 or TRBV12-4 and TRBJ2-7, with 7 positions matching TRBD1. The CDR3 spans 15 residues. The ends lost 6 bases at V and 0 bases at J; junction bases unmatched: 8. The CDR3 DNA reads TGTGCCAGCAGGGCCGCCGGACAGGCCTCCTACGAGCAGTACTTC. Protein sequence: CASRAAGQASYEQYF.

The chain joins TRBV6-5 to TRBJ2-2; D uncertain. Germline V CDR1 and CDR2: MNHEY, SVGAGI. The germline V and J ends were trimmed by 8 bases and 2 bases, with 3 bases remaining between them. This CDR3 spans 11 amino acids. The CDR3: CASHNTGELFF. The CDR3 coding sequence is TGTGCCAGCCACAACACCGGGGAGCTGTTTTTT.

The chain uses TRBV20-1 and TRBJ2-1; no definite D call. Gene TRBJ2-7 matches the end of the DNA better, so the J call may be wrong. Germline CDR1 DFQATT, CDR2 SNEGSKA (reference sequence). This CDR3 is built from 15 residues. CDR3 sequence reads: CSAIGRRSSYNEQYF. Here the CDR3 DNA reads TGCAGTGCCATTGGGCGGCGGAGCTCCTACAATGAGCAGTACTTC.

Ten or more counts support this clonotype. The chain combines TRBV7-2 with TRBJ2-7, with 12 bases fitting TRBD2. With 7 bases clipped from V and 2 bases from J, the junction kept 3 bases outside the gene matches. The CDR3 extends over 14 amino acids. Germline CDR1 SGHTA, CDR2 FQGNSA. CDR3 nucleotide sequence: TGTGCCAGCACCCTAGCGGGAGGGGCCTACGAGCAGTACTTC. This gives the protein CASTLAGGAYEQYF.

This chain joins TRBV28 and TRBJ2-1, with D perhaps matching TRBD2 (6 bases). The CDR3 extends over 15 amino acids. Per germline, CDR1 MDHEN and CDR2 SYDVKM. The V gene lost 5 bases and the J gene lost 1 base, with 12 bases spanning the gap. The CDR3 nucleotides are TGTGCCAGCAGTCTCCGGGAGTTGTCCTACAATGAGCAGTTCTTC. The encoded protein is CASSLRELSYNEQFF.

CDR3 loop: CASSFIPLPGNEKLFF. CDR3 nucleotide sequence: TGTGCCAGCAGCTTCATACCTCTGCCGGGTAATGAAAAACTGTTTTTT. The chain combines TRBV7-2 with TRBJ1-4, with no clear D. Germline CDR1 SGHTA, CDR2 FQGNSA. The length of the CDR3 is 16 residues. Trimming stripped 3 bases from V and 4 bases from J, with 15 bases between. Based on the CDR3 plus reference TRBV7-2 and TRBJ1-4, the full variable domain is GAGVSQSPSNKVTEKGKDVELRCDPISGHTALYWYRQSLGQGLEFLIYFQGNSAPDKSGLPSDRFSAERTGGSVSTLTIQRTQQEDSAVYLCASSFIPLPGNEKLFFGSGTQLSVL.

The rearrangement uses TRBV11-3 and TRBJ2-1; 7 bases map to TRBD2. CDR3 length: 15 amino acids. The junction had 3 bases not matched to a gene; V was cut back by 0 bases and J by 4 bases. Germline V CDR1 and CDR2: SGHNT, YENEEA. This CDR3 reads CASSLEASGYNEQFF. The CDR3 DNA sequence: TGTGCCAGCAGCTTAGAAGCTAGCGGTTACAATGAGCAGTTCTTC.

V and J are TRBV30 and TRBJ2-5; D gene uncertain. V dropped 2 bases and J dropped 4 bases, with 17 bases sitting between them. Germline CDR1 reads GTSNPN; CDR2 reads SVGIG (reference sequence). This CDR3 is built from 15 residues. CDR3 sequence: CAWSRAGLYGETQYF. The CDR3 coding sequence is TGTGCCTGGAGTAGGGCAGGTCTATACGGAGAGACCCAGTACTTC.

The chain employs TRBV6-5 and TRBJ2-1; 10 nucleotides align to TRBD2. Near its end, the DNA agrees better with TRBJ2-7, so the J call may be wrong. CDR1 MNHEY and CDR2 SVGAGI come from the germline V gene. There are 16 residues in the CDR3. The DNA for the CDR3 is TGTGCCAGCAGTTACTCCCCGCTAGCGGGAGTCTACGAGCAGTACTTC. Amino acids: CASSYSPLAGVYEQYF.